This TCR beta chain stems from a study of identical twins. Study-wide results and limits: Researchers caution that invariant MAIT and iNKT cells could partly confound zero-insertion analyses.

The CDR3 runs 11 residues. The V gene's germline CDR1 is SGHTA and CDR2 FQGNSA. V was pared by 7 bases and J by 6 bases, with 7 bases between. TCRdb fed the 5' RACE reads into MiXCR, producing one record per CDR3 protein. The table shows about 900,000 distinct CDR3 sequences, with about 12% occurring only once. This clonotype was seen repeatedly, ten times or more. Its antigen is unknown. These data were likewise used in another study, on yellow fever vaccine responses in identical twins.

The rearrangement joins TRBV7-2 to TRBJ2-1; D uncertain. The source is a woman younger than 30 in good health. Source material: PBMCs. The CDR3: CASKLSNEQFF. CDR3 coding DNA: TGTGCCAGCAAGCTTAGCAATGAGCAGTTCTTC.